This T cell receptor (beta chain) was observed in a study of blood T cell repertoires in COVID-19. Germline V CDR1 and CDR2: LGHNA, YNFKEQ. V shed 1 base and J 3 bases; nucleotides not matched to a gene: 6. There are 18 residues in the CDR3. In the original processing: The authors estimated nucleated cell counts from reference gene primer amplification. TCRdb keeps only in-frame clones here, not all; method: immunoSEQ multiplex PCR. V, J and clone size are those of that table, while D and trimming were read from the DNA. Counted here are about 460,000 clones, more than 85% occurring once; the ten biggest clones make up under 9.5%. Study members were between about 18 and 89 years old and lived in 20 to 30 US regions. For recovered donors of Cohort 3, there were two negative PCRs, clearance, or symptom resolution.

Material for sequencing was PBMCs or T cells enriched from blood (not recorded which). The receptor's source is a woman between 55 and 75 years old who had recovered from COVID-19. This chain joins TRBV4-2 and TRBJ2-1, with 13 bases lining up with TRBD2. CDR3 nucleotides: TGTGCCAGCAGCCAAGGCGGGACTAGCGGGGCCATCTACAATGAGCAGTTCTTC. It yields the protein CASSQGGTSGAIYNEQFF.